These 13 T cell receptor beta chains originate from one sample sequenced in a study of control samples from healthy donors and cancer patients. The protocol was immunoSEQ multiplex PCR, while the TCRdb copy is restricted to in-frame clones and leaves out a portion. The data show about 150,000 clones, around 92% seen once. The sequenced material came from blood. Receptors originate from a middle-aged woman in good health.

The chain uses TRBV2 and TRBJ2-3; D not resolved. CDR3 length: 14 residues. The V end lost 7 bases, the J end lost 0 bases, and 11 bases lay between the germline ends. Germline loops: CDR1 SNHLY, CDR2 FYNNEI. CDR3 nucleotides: TGTGCCAGCAAGGAACAGCCGAGCACAGATACGCAGTATTTT. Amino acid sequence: CASKEQPSTDTQYF.

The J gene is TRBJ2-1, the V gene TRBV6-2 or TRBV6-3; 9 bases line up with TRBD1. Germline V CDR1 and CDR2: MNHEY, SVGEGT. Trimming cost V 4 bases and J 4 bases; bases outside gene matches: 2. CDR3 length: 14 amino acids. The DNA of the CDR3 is TGTGCCAGCAGTTTTGACAGGGGGTACAATGAGCAGTTCTTC. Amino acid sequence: CASSFDRGYNEQFF.

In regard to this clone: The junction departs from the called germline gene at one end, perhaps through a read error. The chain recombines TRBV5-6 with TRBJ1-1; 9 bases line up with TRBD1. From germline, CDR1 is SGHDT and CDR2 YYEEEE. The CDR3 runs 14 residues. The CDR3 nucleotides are TGTGCCAGCAGATTGGGACAGGGCAACACTGAAGCTTTCTTT. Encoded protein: CASRLGQGNTEAFF. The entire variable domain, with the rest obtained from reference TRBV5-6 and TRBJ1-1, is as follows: DAGVTQSPTHLIKTRGQQVTLRCSPKSGHDTVSWYQQALGQGPQFIFQYYEEEERQRGNFPDRFSGHQFPNYSSELNVNALLLGDSALYLCASRLGQGNTEAFFGQGTRLTVV.

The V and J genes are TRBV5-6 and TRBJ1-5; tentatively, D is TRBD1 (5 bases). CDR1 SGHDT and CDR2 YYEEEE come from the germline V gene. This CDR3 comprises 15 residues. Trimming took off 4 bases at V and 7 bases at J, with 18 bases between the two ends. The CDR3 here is CASSVVAVGGQPQHF. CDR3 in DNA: TGTGCCAGCAGCGTGGTGGCAGTCGGGGGGCAGCCCCAGCATTTT.

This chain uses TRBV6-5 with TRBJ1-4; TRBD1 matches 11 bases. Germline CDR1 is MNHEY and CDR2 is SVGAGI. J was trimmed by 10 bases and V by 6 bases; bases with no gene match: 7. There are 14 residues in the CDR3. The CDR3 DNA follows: TGTGCCAGCAGGACTGGGGACAGGGGGGGAAAACTGTTTTTT. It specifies CASRTGDRGGKLFF.

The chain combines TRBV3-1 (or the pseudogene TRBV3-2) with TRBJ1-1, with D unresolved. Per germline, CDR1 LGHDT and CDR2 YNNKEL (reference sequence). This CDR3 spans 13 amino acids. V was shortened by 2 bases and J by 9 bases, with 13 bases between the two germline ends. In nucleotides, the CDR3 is TGTGCCAGCAGCCAAAATCTAGGAGGGAAAGCTTTCTTT. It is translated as CASSQNLGGKAFF.

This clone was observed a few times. The CDR3 loop reads CASSQDTGRGGLEQYF. In nucleotides, the CDR3 is TGTGCCAGCAGCCAAGATACCGGGCGGGGGGGCCTCGAGCAGTACTTC. V is TRBV4-2 and J is TRBJ2-7; TRBD2 matches at 9 bases. Germline V gene data show CDR1 as LGHNA and CDR2 as YNFKEQ. Trimming took 0 bases from V and 6 from J; bases not matched to a gene: 9. The CDR3 spans 16 residues.

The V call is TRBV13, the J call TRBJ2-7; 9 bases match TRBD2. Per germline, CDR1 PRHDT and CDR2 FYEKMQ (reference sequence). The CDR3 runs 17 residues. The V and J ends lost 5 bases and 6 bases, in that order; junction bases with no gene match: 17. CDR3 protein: CASSPVGGGAIPGEQYF. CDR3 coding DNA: TGTGCCAGCAGCCCGGTGGGCGGGGGGGCGATACCTGGCGAGCAGTACTTC. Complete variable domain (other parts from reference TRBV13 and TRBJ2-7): AAGVIQSPRHLIKEKRETATLKCYPIPRHDTVYWYQQGPGQDPQFLISFYEKMQSDKGSIPDRFSAQQFSDYHSELNMSSLELGDSALYFCASSPVGGGAIPGEQYFGPGTRLTVT.

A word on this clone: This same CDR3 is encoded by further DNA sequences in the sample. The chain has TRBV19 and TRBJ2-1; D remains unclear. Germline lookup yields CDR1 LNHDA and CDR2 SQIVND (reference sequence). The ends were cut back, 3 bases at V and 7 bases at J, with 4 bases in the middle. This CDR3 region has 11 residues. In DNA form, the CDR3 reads TGTGCCAGTAGTATCGAAAATGAGCAGTTCTTC. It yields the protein CASSIENEQFF.

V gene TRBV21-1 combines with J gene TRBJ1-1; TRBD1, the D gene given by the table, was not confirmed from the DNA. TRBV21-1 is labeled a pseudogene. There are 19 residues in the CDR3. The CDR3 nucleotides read TGTGCCAGCAGCAAAGCCCCGGGCCGGACAGGGACTAAAAACACTGAAGCTTTCTTT. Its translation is CASSKAPGRTGTKNTEAFF.

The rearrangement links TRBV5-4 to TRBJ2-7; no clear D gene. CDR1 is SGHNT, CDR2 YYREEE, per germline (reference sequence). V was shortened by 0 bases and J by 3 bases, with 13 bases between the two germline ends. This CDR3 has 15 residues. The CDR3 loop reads CASSLGSRSDYEQYF. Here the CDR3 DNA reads TGTGCCAGCAGCTTGGGTAGCCGTTCGGACTACGAGCAGTACTTC.

In nucleotides, the CDR3 is TGTGCCAGCAGTCTCCCCTATCGTACACCTGAGCAGTTCTTC. Translating it yields CASSLPYRTPEQFF. The rearrangement links TRBV28 to TRBJ2-1; D unresolved. CDR1 and CDR2 from the germline V gene are MDHEN and SYDVKM. The CDR3 runs 14 residues. Trimming took off 5 bases at V and 9 bases at J, with 17 bases between the two ends. Full variable domain (rest looked up from reference TRBV28 and TRBJ2-1): DVKVTQSSRYLVKRTGEKVFLECVQDMDHENMFWYRQDPGLGLRLIYFSYDVKMKEKGDIPEGYSVSREKKERFSLILESASTNQTSMYLCASSLPYRTPEQFFGPGTRLTVL.

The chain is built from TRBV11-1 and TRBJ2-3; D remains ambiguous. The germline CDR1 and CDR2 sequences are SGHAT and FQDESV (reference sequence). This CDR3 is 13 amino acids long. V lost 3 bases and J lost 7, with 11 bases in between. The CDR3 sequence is CASSLEVGYTQYF. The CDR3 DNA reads TGTGCCAGCAGCTTGGAAGTAGGGTATACGCAGTATTTT. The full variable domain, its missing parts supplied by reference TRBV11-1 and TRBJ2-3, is EAEVAQSPRYKITEKSQAVAFWCDPISGHATLYWYRQILGQGPELLVQFQDESVVDDSQLPKDRFSAERLKGVDSTLKIQPAELGDSAMYLCASSLEVGYTQYFGPGTRLTVL.